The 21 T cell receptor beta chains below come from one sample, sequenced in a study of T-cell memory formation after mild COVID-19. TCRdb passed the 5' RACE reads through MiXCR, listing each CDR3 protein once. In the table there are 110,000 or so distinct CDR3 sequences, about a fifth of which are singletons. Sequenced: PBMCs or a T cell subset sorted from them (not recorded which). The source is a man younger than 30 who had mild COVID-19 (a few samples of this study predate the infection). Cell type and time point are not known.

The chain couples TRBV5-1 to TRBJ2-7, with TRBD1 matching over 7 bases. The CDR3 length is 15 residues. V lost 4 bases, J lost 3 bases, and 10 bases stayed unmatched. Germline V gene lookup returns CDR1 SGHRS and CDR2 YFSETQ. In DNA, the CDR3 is TGCGCCAGCAGCCCCGAGTGCAGGGGGAGCTACGAGCAGTACGTC. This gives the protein CASSPECRGSYEQYV.

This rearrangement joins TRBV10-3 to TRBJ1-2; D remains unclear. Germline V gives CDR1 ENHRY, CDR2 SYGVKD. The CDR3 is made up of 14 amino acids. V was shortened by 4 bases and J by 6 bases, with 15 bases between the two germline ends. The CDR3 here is CAISGDNDGNGYTF. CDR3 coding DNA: TGTGCCATCAGTGGAGACAACGATGGGAATGGCTACACCTTC.

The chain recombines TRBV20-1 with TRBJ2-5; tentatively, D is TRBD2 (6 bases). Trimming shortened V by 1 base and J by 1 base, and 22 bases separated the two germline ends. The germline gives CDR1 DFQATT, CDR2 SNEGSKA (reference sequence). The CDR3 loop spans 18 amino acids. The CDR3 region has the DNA TGCAGTGCTAGAGTAGGAGGGACCCCTAATGGGCGCCAAGAGACCCAGTACTTC. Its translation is CSARVGGTPNGRQETQYF.

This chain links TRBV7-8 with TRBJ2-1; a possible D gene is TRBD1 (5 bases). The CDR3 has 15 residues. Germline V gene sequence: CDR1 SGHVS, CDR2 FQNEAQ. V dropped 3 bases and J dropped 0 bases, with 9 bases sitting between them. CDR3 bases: TGTGCCAGCAGCTTCCCGACAGCCTCCTACAATGAGCAGTTCTTC. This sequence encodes CASSFPTASYNEQFF.

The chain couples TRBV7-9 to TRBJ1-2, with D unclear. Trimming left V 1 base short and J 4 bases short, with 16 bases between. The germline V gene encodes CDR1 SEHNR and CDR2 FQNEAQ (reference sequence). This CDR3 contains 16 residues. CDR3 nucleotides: TGTGCCAGCAGCTTAGACGCGGGAGAATCGTTCTATGGCTACACCTTC. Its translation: CASSLDAGESFYGYTF.

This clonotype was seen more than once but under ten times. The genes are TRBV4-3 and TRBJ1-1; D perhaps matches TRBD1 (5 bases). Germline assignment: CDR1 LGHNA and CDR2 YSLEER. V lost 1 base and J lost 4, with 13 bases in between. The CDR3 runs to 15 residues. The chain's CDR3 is CASSQGSHRSTEAFF. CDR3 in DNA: TGCGCCAGCAGCCAAGGTTCCCACAGGTCCACTGAAGCTTTCTTT.

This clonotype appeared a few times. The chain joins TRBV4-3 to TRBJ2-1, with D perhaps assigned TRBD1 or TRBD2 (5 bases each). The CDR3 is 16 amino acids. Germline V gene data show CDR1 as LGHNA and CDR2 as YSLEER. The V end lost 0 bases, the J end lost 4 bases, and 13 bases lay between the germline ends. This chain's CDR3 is CASSQDEGTAYNEQFF. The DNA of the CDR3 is TGCGCCAGCAGCCAAGATGAAGGGACGGCATACAATGAGCAGTTCTTC.

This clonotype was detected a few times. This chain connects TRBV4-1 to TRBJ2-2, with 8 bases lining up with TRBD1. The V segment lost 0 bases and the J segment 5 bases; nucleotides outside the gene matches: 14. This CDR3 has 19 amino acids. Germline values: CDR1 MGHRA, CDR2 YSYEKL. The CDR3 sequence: CASSQDRAPRTGSTGELFF. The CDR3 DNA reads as TGCGCCAGCAGCCAAGACCGCGCGCCCCGGACAGGGTCAACCGGGGAGCTGTTTTTT.

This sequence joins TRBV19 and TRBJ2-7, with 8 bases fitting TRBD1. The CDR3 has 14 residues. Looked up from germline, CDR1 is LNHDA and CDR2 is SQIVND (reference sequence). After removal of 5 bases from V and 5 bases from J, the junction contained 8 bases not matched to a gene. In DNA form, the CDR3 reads TGTGCCAGTAGTGCAACCGGGACAGGAGACGAGCAGTACGTC. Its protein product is CASSATGTGDEQYV.

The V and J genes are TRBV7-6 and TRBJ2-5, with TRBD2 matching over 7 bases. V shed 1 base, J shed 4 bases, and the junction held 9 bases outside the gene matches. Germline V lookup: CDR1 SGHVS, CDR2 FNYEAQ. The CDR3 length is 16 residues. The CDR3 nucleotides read TGTGCCAGCAGCTTAGGATTAGGACTAGGAGTAGAGACCCAGTACTTC. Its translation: CASSLGLGLGVETQYF.

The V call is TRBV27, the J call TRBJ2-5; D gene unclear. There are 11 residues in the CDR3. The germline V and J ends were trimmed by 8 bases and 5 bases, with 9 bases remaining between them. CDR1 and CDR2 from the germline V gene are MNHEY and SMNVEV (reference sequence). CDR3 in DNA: TGTGCCAGCGGGTTTTTGGAGACCCAGTACTTC. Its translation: CASGFLETQYF.

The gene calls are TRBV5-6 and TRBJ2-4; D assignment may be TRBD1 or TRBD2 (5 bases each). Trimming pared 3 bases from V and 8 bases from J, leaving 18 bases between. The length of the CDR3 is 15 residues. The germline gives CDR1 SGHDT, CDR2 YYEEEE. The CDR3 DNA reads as TGTGCCAGCAGCTCGGCTGTGGGAGAGGGGTACATTCAGTACTTC. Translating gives CASSSAVGEGYIQYF.

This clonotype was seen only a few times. The CDR3 is CASSDRGPYEQYV. DNA for the CDR3: TGTGCCTCCTCCGACAGGGGTCCCTACGAGCAGTACGTC. The rearrangement links TRBV24-1 to TRBJ2-7; 8 bases are a match to TRBD1. V lost 12 bases and J lost 2; bases outside the gene matches: 8. Germline V gives CDR1 KGHDR, CDR2 SFDVKD. This CDR3 is 13 amino acids long.

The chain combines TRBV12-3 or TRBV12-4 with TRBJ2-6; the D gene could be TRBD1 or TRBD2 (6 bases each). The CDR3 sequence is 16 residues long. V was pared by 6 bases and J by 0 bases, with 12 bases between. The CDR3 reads CASSPGGGSGANVLTF. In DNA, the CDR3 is TGTGCCAGCAGCCCCGGAGGGGGCTCTGGGGCCAACGTCCTGACTTTC.

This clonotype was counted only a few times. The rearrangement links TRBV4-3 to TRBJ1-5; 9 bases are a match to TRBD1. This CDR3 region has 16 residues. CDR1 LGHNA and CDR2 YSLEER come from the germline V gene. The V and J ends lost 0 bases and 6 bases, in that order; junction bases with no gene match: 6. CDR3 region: CASSQDTGTGFQPQHF. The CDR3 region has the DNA TGCGCCAGCAGCCAAGACACAGGGACAGGGTTTCAGCCCCAGCATTTT.

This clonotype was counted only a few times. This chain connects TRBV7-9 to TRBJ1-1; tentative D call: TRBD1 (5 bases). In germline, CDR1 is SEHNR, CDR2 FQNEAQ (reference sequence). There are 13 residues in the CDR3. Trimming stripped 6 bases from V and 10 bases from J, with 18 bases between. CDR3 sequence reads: CASSGGYEDGAFF. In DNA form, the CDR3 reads TGTGCCAGCAGTGGGGGATACGAGGATGGAGCTTTCTTT.

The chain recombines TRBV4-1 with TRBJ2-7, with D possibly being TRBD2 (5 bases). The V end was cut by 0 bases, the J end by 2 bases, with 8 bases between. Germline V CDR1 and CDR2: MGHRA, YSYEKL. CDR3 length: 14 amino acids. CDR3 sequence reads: CASSQDRETYEQYF. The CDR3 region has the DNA TGCGCCAGCAGCCAAGATAGGGAGACCTACGAGCAGTACTTC.

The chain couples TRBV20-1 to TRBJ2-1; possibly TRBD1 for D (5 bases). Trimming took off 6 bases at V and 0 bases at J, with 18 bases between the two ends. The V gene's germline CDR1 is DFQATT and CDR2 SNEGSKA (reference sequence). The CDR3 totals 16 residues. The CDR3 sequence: CSARQSSQFSYNEQFF. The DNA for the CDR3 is TGCAGTGCCAGACAGAGTTCTCAATTCTCCTACAATGAGCAGTTCTTC.

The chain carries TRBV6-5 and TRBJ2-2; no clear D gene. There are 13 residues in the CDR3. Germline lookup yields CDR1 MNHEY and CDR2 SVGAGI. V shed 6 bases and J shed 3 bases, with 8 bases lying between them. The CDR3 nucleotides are TGTGCCAGCAGGCTCGGGTACACCGGGGAGCTGTTTTTT. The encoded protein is CASRLGYTGELFF.

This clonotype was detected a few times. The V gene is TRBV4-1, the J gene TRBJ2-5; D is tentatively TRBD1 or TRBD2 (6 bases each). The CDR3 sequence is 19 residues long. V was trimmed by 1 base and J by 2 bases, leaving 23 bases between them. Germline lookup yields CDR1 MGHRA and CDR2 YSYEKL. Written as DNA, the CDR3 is TGCGCCAGCAGCCAAGGCAGGGGACTCTCTTCCACTTATCAAGAGACCCAGTACTTC. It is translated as CASSQGRGLSSTYQETQYF.

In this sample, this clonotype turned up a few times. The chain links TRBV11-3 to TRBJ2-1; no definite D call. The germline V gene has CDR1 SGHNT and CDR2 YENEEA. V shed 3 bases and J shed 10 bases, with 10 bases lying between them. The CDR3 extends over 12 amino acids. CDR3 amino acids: CASSLGLGEQFF. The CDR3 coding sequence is TGTGCCAGCAGCTTGGGGTTAGGAGAGCAGTTCTTC.